This T cell receptor beta chain is drawn from a study of T cell responses to AZD1222 COVID-19 vaccine. General study findings and limits: In a largely white British group with more females than males, clonal diversity was possibly underestimated.

V lost 6 bases and J lost 4, with 9 bases in between. The CDR3 loop spans 11 amino acids. Germline assignment: CDR1 SQVTM and CDR2 ANQGSEA. About this clone: What it binds is unknown.

Sequenced by immunoSEQ multiplex PCR; TCRdb stores in-frame clones only, minus some. The sample yields 70,000 to 95,000 clones, about 91% seen once. V and J are TRBV29-1 and TRBJ1-2, with no clear D. The TCR was taken from an adult who received the AZD1222 COVID-19 vaccine. The material sequenced was peripheral blood, taken 28 days after the second AZD1222 dose. The CDR3 protein is CSVYWGYGYTF. CDR3 nucleotides: TGCAGCGTATATTGGGGCTATGGCTACACCTTC. Using reference TRBV29-1 and TRBJ1-2 for the parts outside the CDR3, the full variable domain is SAVISQKPSRDICQRGTSLTIQCQVDSQVTMMFWYRQQPGQSLTLIATANQGSEATYESGFVIDKFPISRPNLTFSTLTVSNMSPEDSSIYLCSVYWGYGYTFGSGTRLTVV.